The present entry profiles one TCR beta chain with its context. Antigen: not known. Germline CDR1 DFQATT, CDR2 SNEGSKA (reference sequence). The CDR3 sequence is 11 residues long. J was trimmed by 3 bases and V by 8 bases; bases with no gene match: 0. The data derive from a study of identical twins. Study findings and constraints: Cross-sectional statistics, not tracking of the same donors, supported the conclusions. Out-of-frame alpha sequences common to twins exhibited a surplus of low generation probability. Fewer insertions marked abundant cord blood beta clonotypes; young adult naive trended weakly, memory not at all.

TCRdb reanalysed the 5' RACE reads using MiXCR and keeps one entry per CDR3 protein. Of 500,000 or so distinct CDR3 sequences in the sample, approximately 15% were seen once. These data were also reused for a study on yellow fever vaccine responses in identical twins.

The V call is TRBV20-1, the J call TRBJ2-5, with 10 positions matching TRBD2. The TCR originated in a woman under 30 in good health. Sequencing used CD4+ T cells sorted from blood. CDR3 residues: CSSGGEETQYF. The CDR3 region has the DNA TGCAGTAGCGGGGGGGAAGAGACCCAGTACTTC.